Below, one T cell receptor beta chain is given with its context. In the authors' workflow: Scientists estimated how many nucleated cells there were by amplifying reference gene primers. The data were produced by immunoSEQ multiplex PCR, yet TCRdb's version contains in-frame clones alone and is incomplete. The V and J calls and clone size are taken from that table; D and trimming were inferred from the DNA. The data contain around 180,000 clones, about four fifths of them seen just once; the ten biggest clones take up about 12%. Cohort allocation depended upon clinical history that participants reported. This record comes from a study of blood T cell repertoires in COVID-19. V was shortened by 7 bases and J by 4 bases, with 24 bases between the two germline ends. Per germline, CDR1 SQVTM and CDR2 ANQGSEA. There are 16 residues in the CDR3.

This sequence originates from a middle-aged man who had recovered from COVID-19. The sample was PBMCs or T cells enriched from blood (not recorded which). The chain employs TRBV29-1 and TRBJ2-3; TRBD2 is a possible D gene (7 bases). The CDR3 loop is CSGTIAGRGIADTQYF. In DNA, the CDR3 is TGCAGCGGGACGATCGCTGGGAGGGGGATCGCAGATACGCAGTATTTT.